Sequencing of this T cell receptor beta chain was carried out in a study of tumor and adjacent non-tumor tissue in lung cancer. Germline V gene sequence: CDR1 SGHAT, CDR2 FQDESV (reference sequence). The CDR3 contains 14 residues. No cell sorting was done before RNA was extracted from the tissue. The normal lung tissue was taken more than 3 cm from the tumor edge. Worth noting for this clonotype: Its ends do not fully match the called genes, so a read error is possible.

The library came from three nested PCR rounds adapted from ARM-PCR protocols. Using its own MiXCR run on the multiplex PCR reads, TCRdb lists one record per CDR3 protein. Of 65,000 to 75,000 distinct CDR3 sequences listed, around 82% are singletons. Sequences were obtained from distant non-tumor lung tissue. The V gene is TRBV11-1, the J gene TRBJ2-5; TRBD2 might be the D (5 bases). The TCR was taken from a man aged 55 to 70 with non-small cell lung cancer. The CDR3 reads CVSGKGTYQETQYF. In DNA, the CDR3 is TGTGTCAGCGGCAAAGGCACGTACCAAGAGACCCAGTACTTC.